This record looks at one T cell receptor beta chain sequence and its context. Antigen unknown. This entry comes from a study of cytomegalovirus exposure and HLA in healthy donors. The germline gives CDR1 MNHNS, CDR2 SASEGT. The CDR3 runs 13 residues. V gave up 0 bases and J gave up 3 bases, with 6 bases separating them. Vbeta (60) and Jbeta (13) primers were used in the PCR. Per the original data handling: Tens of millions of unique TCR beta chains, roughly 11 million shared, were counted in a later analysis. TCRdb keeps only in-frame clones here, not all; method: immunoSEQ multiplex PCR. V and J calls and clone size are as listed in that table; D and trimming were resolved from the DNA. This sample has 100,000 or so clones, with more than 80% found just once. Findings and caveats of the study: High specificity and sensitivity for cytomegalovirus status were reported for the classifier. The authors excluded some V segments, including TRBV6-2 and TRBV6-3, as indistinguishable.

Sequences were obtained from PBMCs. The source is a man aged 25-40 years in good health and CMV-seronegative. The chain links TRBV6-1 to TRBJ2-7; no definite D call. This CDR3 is CASSEATYYEQYF. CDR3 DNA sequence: TGTGCCAGCAGTGAAGCTACATACTACGAGCAGTACTTC.